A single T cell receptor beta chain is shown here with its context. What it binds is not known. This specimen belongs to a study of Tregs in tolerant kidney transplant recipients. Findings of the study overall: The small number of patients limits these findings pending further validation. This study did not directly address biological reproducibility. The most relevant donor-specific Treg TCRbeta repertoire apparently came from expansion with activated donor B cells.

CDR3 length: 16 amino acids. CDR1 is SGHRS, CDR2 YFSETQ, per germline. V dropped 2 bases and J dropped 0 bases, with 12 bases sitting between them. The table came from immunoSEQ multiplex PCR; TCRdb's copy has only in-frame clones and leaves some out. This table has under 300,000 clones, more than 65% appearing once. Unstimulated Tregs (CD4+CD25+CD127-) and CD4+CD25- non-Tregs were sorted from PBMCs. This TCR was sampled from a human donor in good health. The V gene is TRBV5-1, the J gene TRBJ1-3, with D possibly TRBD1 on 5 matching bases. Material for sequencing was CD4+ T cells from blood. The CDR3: CASSFGTTGSGNTIYF. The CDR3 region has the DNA TGCGCCAGCAGCTTCGGGACCACCGGCTCTGGAAACACCATATATTTT.